The source of this TCR beta chain is a study of blood T cell repertoires in COVID-19. Study background: COVID-19 samples from acute and convalescent phases originated in the United States, Italy and Spain.

Generated by immunoSEQ multiplex PCR, the TCRdb table keeps only in-frame clones and is missing some. Among some 76,000 clones, about nine tenths were seen once, and the ten largest hold under 6.5%. This clone was counted once. The CDR3 totals 13 residues. After removal of 6 bases from V and 7 bases from J, the junction contained 8 bases not matched to a gene. Per germline, CDR1 MDHEN and CDR2 SYDVKM. The specimen sequenced was peripheral blood. The rearrangement joins TRBV28 to TRBJ1-1; 7 bases fit TRBD1. The TCR sequence derives from a woman aged 18 to 35 with acute or convalescent COVID-19. The CDR3 spells CASSLGTVLEAFF. DNA of the CDR3: TGTGCCAGCAGCTTAGGGACAGTCCTTGAAGCTTTCTTT.